The next 28 T cell receptor beta chains were all read from a single sample in a study of cytomegalovirus exposure and HLA in healthy donors. TCRdb's copy holds only in-frame clones and misses some; the assay was immunoSEQ multiplex PCR. The data hold roughly 230,000 clones, with 80% to 95% observed a single time. The sequenced sample consisted of PBMCs. The receptors derive from a woman between 25 and 40 years old in good health and CMV-seronegative.

V gene TRBV27 combines with J gene TRBJ2-5, with TRBD2 identical over 13 bases. CDR3 size: 17 residues. The V segment lost 4 bases and the J segment 5 bases; nucleotides outside the gene matches: 10. Germline V gene lookup returns CDR1 MNHEY and CDR2 SMNVEV (reference sequence). CDR3: CASSSNRGLAGHETQYF. CDR3 bases: TGTGCCAGCAGTTCCAACCGGGGACTAGCGGGGCACGAGACCCAGTACTTC.

This rearrangement joins TRBV10-1 to TRBJ2-2; TRBD2 matches at 7 bases. Looked up from germline, CDR1 is WNHNN and CDR2 is SYGVQD (reference sequence). Trimming took 7 bases from V and 5 from J; bases not matched to a gene: 1. The CDR3 has 12 residues. CDR3 sequence (DNA): TGCGCCAGCAAGGGACTAACCGGGGAGCTGTTTTTT. Protein product: CASKGLTGELFF.

This chain links TRBV2 with TRBJ2-7; TRBD1 matches 7 bases. The CDR3 extends over 14 amino acids. CDR1 and CDR2 from the germline V gene are SNHLY and FYNNEI. V dropped 10 bases and J dropped 1; count of bases not matched to a gene: 10. The CDR3 DNA reads TGTGCCACCACCTTAACAGGGGTGTCCTACGAGCAGTACTTC. Its translation: CATTLTGVSYEQYF.

The gene calls are TRBV2 and TRBJ2-3; possibly TRBD2 for D (6 bases). V gave up 8 bases and J gave up 4 bases, with 13 bases separating them. Germline loops: CDR1 SNHLY, CDR2 FYNNEI. This CDR3 is built from 13 residues. CDR3 sequence (DNA): TGTGCCAGCGTGCGGGATGTTGCAGATACGCAGTATTTT. It specifies CASVRDVADTQYF.

The chain employs TRBV7-3 and TRBJ2-3; no clear D gene. Germline V lookup: CDR1 SGHTA, CDR2 FQGTGA. There are 18 residues in the CDR3. Trimming stripped 4 bases from V and 0 bases from J, with 20 bases between. The CDR3 here is CASSSYSRVFTSTDTQYF. Written as DNA, the CDR3 is TGTGCCAGCAGCTCTTACAGCCGAGTCTTTACTAGCACAGATACGCAGTATTTT.

V usage is TRBV7-3 and J usage is TRBJ2-1; D might be TRBD1 or TRBD2, each matching 5 bases. V was clipped by 6 bases and J by 5 bases, with 23 bases between them. Per the germline V gene, CDR1 is SGHTA and CDR2 is FQGTGA. The CDR3 sequence is 17 residues long. In DNA, the CDR3 is TGTGCCAGCAGTCATTACACGGCTAGCAGGGTGGACAATGAGCAGTTCTTC. Translated, it gives CASSHYTASRVDNEQFF.

V gene TRBV7-9 combines with J gene TRBJ2-2; D is perhaps TRBD1 (8 bases). CDR3 length: 15 amino acids. V lost 4 bases to trimming and J lost 6 bases, with 15 bases between them. CDR1 and CDR2 (germline): SEHNR, FQNEAQ (reference sequence). The CDR3 spells CASSYGQGGAGELFF. DNA for the CDR3: TGTGCCAGCAGCTACGGACAGGGAGGGGCCGGGGAGCTGTTTTTT. Drawing the rest from reference TRBV7-9 and TRBJ2-2, the complete variable domain is DTGVSQNPRHKITKRGQNVTFRCDPISEHNRLYWYRQTLGQGPEFLTYFQNEAQLEKSRLLSDRFSAERPKGSFSTLEIQRTEQGDSAMYLCASSYGQGGAGELFFGEGSRLTVL.

The V gene is TRBV6-6, the J gene TRBJ1-1; TRBD1 matches at 10 bases. The junction had 5 bases not matched to a gene; V was cut back by 4 bases and J by 3 bases. CDR1 and CDR2 from the germline V gene are MNHNY and SVGAGI (reference sequence). There are 15 residues in the CDR3. CDR3 nucleotide sequence: TGTGCCAGCAGTTGGGCCGGGACAGGGGACACTGAAGCTTTCTTT. Translated, it gives CASSWAGTGDTEAFF.

The V and J genes are TRBV27 and TRBJ2-1; D is undetermined. Trimming took 5 bases from V and 6 from J, leaving 14 bases between them. CDR1 is MNHEY and CDR2 is SMNVEV in the germline V gene (reference sequence). CDR3 length equals 14 residues. The CDR3 DNA reads as TGTGCCAGCAGTCTATTGGGTTACGGCAATGAGCAGTTCTTC. Its translation: CASSLLGYGNEQFF.

This chain links TRBV28 with TRBJ2-2; 8 nucleotides line up with TRBD1. The CDR3 runs 20 residues. CDR1 is MDHEN, CDR2 SYDVKM, per germline. Trimming removed 5 bases from V and 0 bases from J; junction bases left unmatched: 17. The CDR3 is CASSAGTGRGLGPNTGELFF. The CDR3, as DNA: TGTGCCAGCAGTGCTGGGACAGGAAGGGGATTGGGACCGAACACCGGGGAGCTGTTTTTT.

This rearrangement joins TRBV13 to TRBJ2-7, with 7 bases fitting TRBD2. The J segment lost 3 bases and the V segment lost 3 bases, leaving 11 bases of the junction unmatched. CDR1 and CDR2 from the germline V gene are PRHDT and FYEKMQ (reference sequence). The length of the CDR3 is 16 residues. Here the CDR3 reads CASSLGSSGARYEQYF. The CDR3 DNA reads as TGTGCCAGCAGCTTGGGGTCTAGCGGAGCCCGCTACGAGCAGTACTTC.

The J gene is TRBJ2-3, the V gene TRBV5-1; D gene unclear. The length of the CDR3 is 20 residues. Germline CDR1 is SGHRS and CDR2 is YFSETQ. V was pared by 2 bases and J by 1 base, with 26 bases between. CDR3 in DNA: TGCGCCAGCAGCTTCAGGACCCAGGTAGTAGGGCGTTTTGGCACAGATACGCAGTATTTT. This gives the protein CASSFRTQVVGRFGTDTQYF.

This chain joins TRBV28 and TRBJ2-1; no definite D call. The CDR3 is 15 residues long. In germline, CDR1 is MDHEN, CDR2 SYDVKM. V was pared by 5 bases and J by 9 bases, with 20 bases between. The DNA for the CDR3 is TGTGCCAGCAGTACATGGGCCGACTCCCCATTTGAGCAGTTCTTC. Amino acids: CASSTWADSPFEQFF.

Written as DNA, the CDR3 is TGTGCCAGTAGTTTCCGACAGGGGGCGAGCACTGAAGCTTTCTTT. Protein sequence: CASSFRQGASTEAFF. The chain combines TRBV19 with TRBJ1-1; 10 positions match TRBD1. CDR1 and CDR2 from the germline V gene are LNHDA and SQIVND (reference sequence). V dropped 5 bases and J dropped 4; count of bases not matched to a gene: 7. The CDR3 totals 15 residues.

The gene calls are TRBV6-1 and TRBJ1-2; tentatively, D is TRBD1 (5 bases). V lost 7 bases and J lost 4, with 16 bases in between. Germline V gene sequence: CDR1 MNHNS, CDR2 SASEGT. This CDR3 region has 14 residues. The CDR3 DNA is TGTGCCAGCAAGAGTTTGGGGGAAGGCTATGGCTACACCTTC. This encodes CASKSLGEGYGYTF.

The rearrangement joins TRBV5-1 to TRBJ2-5; no definite D call. The CDR3 runs to 15 residues. CDR1 and CDR2 (germline): SGHRS, YFSETQ. Deletions cut 0 bases from V and 2 bases from J, with 11 bases between. Here the CDR3 DNA reads TGCGCCAGCAGCTTGGCCGCGCCGGTTCAAGAGACCCAGTACTTC. Translating gives CASSLAAPVQETQYF.

J is TRBJ2-5 and V is TRBV7-9, with D perhaps matching TRBD1 (6 bases). The V end lost 1 base, the J end lost 2 bases, and 8 bases lay between the germline ends. CDR1 SEHNR and CDR2 FQNEAQ come from the germline V gene (reference sequence). The CDR3 contains 14 residues. This chain's CDR3 is CASSLDRAQETQYF. The CDR3 DNA follows: TGTGCCAGCAGCTTAGACAGGGCACAAGAGACCCAGTACTTC.

This clone has a handful of counts. The rearrangement links TRBV4-2 to TRBJ2-7, with TRBD1 matching over 7 bases. V was clipped by 0 bases and J by 2 bases; unmatched bases: 13. This CDR3 is built from 18 residues. Per germline, CDR1 LGHNA and CDR2 YNFKEQ. CDR3 in DNA: TGTGCCAGCAGCCAAGAGGCGGTTCCGGGACAGACTACCTACGAGCAGTACTTC. Translating it yields CASSQEAVPGQTTYEQYF.

This clone has a single count. The V gene is TRBV7-2, the J gene TRBJ2-2; TRBD2 aligns across 8 bases. CDR3 length: 12 amino acids. Looked up from germline, CDR1 is SGHTA and CDR2 is FQGNSA. The CDR3, as DNA: TGTGCTAGCGGGATCATGGCCGGGGAGCTGTTTTTT. Amino acids: CASGIMAGELFF. The full variable domain, completed using reference TRBV7-2 and TRBJ2-2, is GAGVSQSPSNKVTEKGKDVELRCDPISGHTALYWYRQSLGQGLEFLIYFQGNSAPDKSGLPSDRFSAERTGGSVSTLTIQRTQQEDSAVYLCASGIMAGELFFGEGSRLTVL.

The chain is built from TRBV7-2 and TRBJ1-2; 10 bases fit TRBD1. V shed 5 bases and J 6 bases; nucleotides not matched to a gene: 6. Germline assignment: CDR1 SGHTA and CDR2 FQGNSA. This CDR3 spans 14 amino acids. The CDR3 here is CASSTRQGADGYTF. Written as DNA, the CDR3 is TGTGCCAGCAGCACCCGACAGGGGGCCGATGGCTACACCTTC.

The chain is built from TRBV5-1 and TRBJ2-1, with 13 bases that match TRBD2. V lost 4 bases and J lost 4; bases outside the gene matches: 8. The CDR3 consists of 17 residues. Germline-derived CDR1 and CDR2 are SGHRS and YFSETQ. The chain's CDR3 is CASSPRLAGGGYNEQFF. The CDR3 DNA reads as TGCGCCAGCAGCCCCCGACTAGCGGGAGGTGGTTACAATGAGCAGTTCTTC.

This chain connects TRBV4-1 to TRBJ1-1; 8 bases map to TRBD1. CDR1 and CDR2 (germline): MGHRA, YSYEKL. This CDR3 has 17 residues. After removal of 4 bases from V and 3 bases from J, the junction contained 13 bases not matched to a gene. The CDR3 reads CASSLGQGSGMDTEAFF. The DNA of the CDR3 is TGCGCCAGCAGCCTTGGACAGGGCTCAGGTATGGACACTGAAGCTTTCTTT.

V gene TRBV6-1 combines with J gene TRBJ1-2; 8 bases map to TRBD1. V lost 1 base, J lost 8 bases, and 3 bases stayed unmatched. The germline gives CDR1 MNHNS, CDR2 SASEGT. This CDR3 has 13 amino acids. CDR3 in amino acids: CASSEVGQVGYTF. The CDR3 DNA reads TGTGCCAGCAGTGAAGTGGGACAGGTGGGCTACACCTTC.

DNA for the CDR3: TGTGCCAGCAGCTCATTAGCGGGGCCAAGCACAGATACGCAGTATTTT. This codes for CASSSLAGPSTDTQYF. The genes are TRBV7-2 and TRBJ2-3; 8 bases fit TRBD2. The CDR3 sequence is 16 residues long. V shed 4 bases, J shed 0 bases, and the junction held 6 bases outside the gene matches. Germline-derived CDR1 and CDR2 are SGHTA and FQGNSA.

This sequence joins TRBV28 and TRBJ2-1; D not resolved. This CDR3 has 13 amino acids. The V end was cut by 1 base, the J end by 8 bases, with 9 bases between. The germline V gene encodes CDR1 MDHEN and CDR2 SYDVKM. The DNA of the CDR3 is TGTGCCAGCAGTTTATTAGGTACGGATGAGCAGTTCTTC. This sequence encodes CASSLLGTDEQFF.

This chain joins TRBV29-1 and TRBJ2-5; TRBD1 is a possible D gene (7 bases). The length of the CDR3 is 13 residues. V was shortened by 8 bases and J by 5 bases, with 18 bases between the two germline ends. CDR1 and CDR2 (germline): SQVTM, ANQGSEA. The CDR3 DNA reads as TGCAGCACCAACCAGGGGGGCGAGGAGACCCAGTACTTC. The encoded protein is CSTNQGGEETQYF.

The chain carries TRBV2 and TRBJ2-3; D may be TRBD1 (6 bases). Trimming stripped 6 bases from V and 1 base from J, with 17 bases between. The CDR3 is made up of 16 amino acids. Germline loops: CDR1 SNHLY, CDR2 FYNNEI. The DNA for the CDR3 is TGTGCCAGCAGGCTTCAGGGGACCCTAGGCACAGATACGCAGTATTTT. This codes for CASRLQGTLGTDTQYF.

The V and J genes are TRBV28 and TRBJ2-1; 13 bases match TRBD2. The V segment lost 5 bases and the J segment 7 bases; nucleotides outside the gene matches: 8. In germline, CDR1 is MDHEN, CDR2 SYDVKM. The CDR3 loop spans 16 amino acids. The CDR3, as DNA: TGTGCCAGCAGTGAACGGACTAGCGGGAGTTATAATGAGCAGTTCTTC. Translated, it gives CASSERTSGSYNEQFF.